Ten or more counts support the clone carrying this T cell receptor beta chain. Its antigen is still unknown. TCRdb re-called the reads through MiXCR, storing one row per CDR3 protein. The table lists some 800,000 distinct CDR3 sequences, approximately 32% of them singletons. This CDR3 comprises 18 residues. CDR1 and CDR2 from the germline V gene are SGHDT and YYEEEE. V lost 1 base, J lost 4 bases, and 21 bases lay in between. The data stem from a study of T cell repertoires in cytomegalovirus infection. This specimen consisted of cultured CD8+ T cells from PBMCs, obtained from culture after CMV antigen stimulation. The sequence was obtained from a human donor in good health (CMV status not recorded). Some clones in this sample may be carry-over from other donors' samples. The rearrangement joins TRBV5-6 to TRBJ1-5; weak D call: TRBD1 (6 bases). The CDR3 DNA reads TGTGCCAGCAGCTTGTTTGATAGAACCACAGGGAGGAATCAGCCCCAGCATTTT. This gives the protein CASSLFDRTTGRNQPQHF.